The 9 T cell receptor beta chains reported below all come from one sample, sequenced in a study of STAT3 mutations in large granular lymphocyte leukemia. Generated by immunoSEQ multiplex PCR, the TCRdb table keeps only in-frame clones and is missing some. The listing records around 100 clones. General study points: At least one immunodominant TCR beta clonotype appeared in every T-cell large granular lymphocyte leukemia patient.

These receptors lack a known antigen. Sample: peripheral blood mononuclear cells. All receptors derive from a man between 35 and 55 years old with T-cell large granular lymphocyte leukemia. Some clones in this sample may be carry-over from other donors' samples.

The chain has TRBV29-1 and TRBJ2-3; 8 bases are a match to TRBD2. The V gene's germline CDR1 is SQVTM and CDR2 ANQGSEA. The CDR3 has 14 residues. After removal of 5 bases from V and 0 bases from J, the junction contained 4 bases not matched to a gene. The CDR3 coding sequence is TGCAGCGTTTTTACGGGAGGGAGCACAGATACGCAGTATTTT. Protein: CSVFTGGSTDTQYF.

The CDR3 spells CASSIYAGRKTYGYTF. The CDR3 DNA sequence: TGTGCCAGCAGTATTTATGCTGGGAGAAAGACCTATGGCTACACCTTC. The chain recombines TRBV6-6 with TRBJ1-2; unclear D gene. The CDR3 runs to 16 residues. Germline values: CDR1 MNHNY, CDR2 SVGAGI (reference sequence). With 5 bases removed from V and 4 bases from J, the gap between germline ends came to 20 bases.

The chain joins TRBV14 to TRBJ2-5, with TRBD2 matching 10 bases. Germline V gene data show CDR1 as SGHDN and CDR2 as FVKESK. Trimming at V came to 3 bases and at J to 6 bases, leaving 7 bases not matched to a gene. The CDR3 is 15 residues long. Here the CDR3 reads CASSHLSSGRKTQYF. CDR3 in DNA: TGTGCCAGCAGCCATCTTTCTAGCGGGAGAAAGACCCAGTACTTC.

The CDR3 DNA reads TGTGCCAGCAGCTGGGACAGGCCAGAGACCGGGGAGCTGTTTTTT. Its protein is CASSWDRPETGELFF. The chain has TRBV7-9 and TRBJ2-2; 8 nucleotides match TRBD1. J was trimmed by 5 bases and V by 4 bases; bases with no gene match: 6. This CDR3 spans 15 amino acids. From germline, CDR1 is SEHNR and CDR2 FQNEAQ (reference sequence).

The V and J genes are TRBV27 and TRBJ2-7; D remains unclear. The CDR3 runs 14 residues. The V gene lost 5 bases and the J gene lost 1 base, with 12 bases spanning the gap. Germline CDR1 MNHEY, CDR2 SMNVEV (reference sequence). The CDR3 coding sequence is TGTGCCAGCAGTCCCTATCCGGGTTCCTACGAGCAGTACTTC. Translation: CASSPYPGSYEQYF.

The chain carries TRBV13 and TRBJ2-5; perhaps TRBD1 as D (5 bases). The germline V gene encodes CDR1 PRHDT and CDR2 FYEKMQ (reference sequence). The ends were cut back, 3 bases at V and 2 bases at J, with 10 bases in the middle. The CDR3 has 14 residues. The CDR3 region is CASSFRGRQETQYF. Written as DNA, the CDR3 is TGTGCCAGCAGCTTTAGGGGCCGACAAGAGACCCAGTACTTC.

V usage is TRBV29-1 and J usage is TRBJ2-3, with 8 positions matching TRBD1. This CDR3 has 15 residues. The V gene's germline CDR1 is SQVTM and CDR2 ANQGSEA. Trimming at V came to 8 bases and at J to 2 bases, leaving 12 bases not matched to a gene. CDR3 in DNA: TGCAGCCTTCACGGACAGGGCCGGGCCACAGATACGCAGTATTTT. Translation gives CSLHGQGRATDTQYF.

The chain combines TRBV9 with TRBJ2-3; D is undetermined. This CDR3 region has 14 residues. Between the trimmed V and J ends, which lost 0 bases and 5 bases, there was a span of 10 bases. Germline V CDR1 and CDR2: SGDLS, YYNGEE. The CDR3 DNA reads as TGTGCCAGCAGCGTAGGTCTTAAGAGAGATACGCAGTATTTT. It codes for CASSVGLKRDTQYF.

The CDR3 loop is CASSPGTDYGYTF. CDR3 sequence (DNA): TGTGCCAGCTCGCCCGGGACGGATTATGGCTACACCTTC. The chain couples TRBV18 to TRBJ1-2; a weak D match, TRBD1 (5 bases). The germline CDR1 and CDR2 sequences are KGHSH and LQKENI. This CDR3 has 13 residues. V shed 6 bases and J shed 5 bases, with 13 bases lying between them. Based on the CDR3 plus reference TRBV18 and TRBJ1-2, the full variable domain is NAGVMQNPRHLVRRRGQEARLRCSPMKGHSHVYWYRQLPEEGLKFMVYLQKENIIDESGMPKERFSAEFPKEGPSILRIQQVVRGDSAAYFCASSPGTDYGYTFGSGTRLTVV.